This TCR beta chain was sequenced during a study of technical replicates of blood from several donors. Clones were read by immunoSEQ multiplex PCR, and TCRdb kept only the in-frame ones, dropping some. The table shows approximately 81,000 clones, with 90% to 97% occurring only once. The TCR comes from a human donor in good health. Material: T cells isolated from PBMCs.

In DNA, the CDR3 is TGTGCCAGCAGCCCCCGGCGAGGCACTGAAGCTTTCTTT. It encodes CASSPRRGTEAFF. This chain connects TRBV7-6 to TRBJ1-1, with D uncertain. Trimming shortened V by 5 bases and J by 4 bases, and 11 bases separated the two germline ends. Germline-derived CDR1 and CDR2 are SGHVS and FNYEAQ. The CDR3 extends over 13 amino acids.